One sample yielded the 12 T cell receptor beta chains listed below, sequenced in a study of blood T cell repertoires in COVID-19. Generated by immunoSEQ multiplex PCR, the TCRdb table keeps only in-frame clones and is missing some. The sample has some 160,000 clones; roughly 90% are singletons. Sequenced sample: peripheral blood. Receptors originate from a man aged 60-69 years with acute or convalescent COVID-19.

The chain employs TRBV3-1 (or the pseudogene TRBV3-2) and TRBJ1-2; weak D call: TRBD1 (6 bases). Looked up from germline, CDR1 is LGHDT and CDR2 is YNNKEL (reference sequence). Trimming shortened V by 1 base and J by 8 bases, and 8 bases separated the two germline ends. The CDR3 runs 12 residues. CDR3 coding DNA: TGTGCCAGCAGCCAAGCCGACAGGGGCTACACCTTC. It specifies CASSQADRGYTF.

This chain links TRBV12-3 or TRBV12-4 with TRBJ1-1, with unresolved D. With 7 bases removed from V and 4 bases from J, the gap between germline ends came to 10 bases. The CDR3 contains 12 residues. As DNA, the CDR3 is TGTGCCAGCACCCCGAGTGGCACTGAAGCTTTCTTT. Its translation: CASTPSGTEAFF.

The chain uses TRBV15 and TRBJ1-5, with unresolved D. Trimming cost V 0 bases and J 6 bases, with 6 bases left between them. The CDR3 has 13 amino acids. Germline V gene sequence: CDR1 LNHNV, CDR2 YYDKDF (reference sequence). This chain's CDR3 is CATSRERSQPQHF. The CDR3 DNA reads as TGTGCCACCAGCAGAGAGAGGAGTCAGCCCCAGCATTTT.

The CDR3 DNA sequence: TGTGCCAGCAGTGCCTATCGACAGATCAATGAGCAGTTCTTC. Encoded protein: CASSAYRQINEQFF. The V and J genes are TRBV6-6 and TRBJ2-1, with D tentatively TRBD1 (5 bases). Germline-derived CDR1 and CDR2 are MNHNY and SVGAGI (reference sequence). Trimming left V 5 bases short and J 6 bases short, with 14 bases between. There are 14 residues in the CDR3.

The V and J genes are TRBV7-2 and TRBJ2-2, with D possibly being TRBD2 (5 bases). There are 16 residues in the CDR3. The V end was cut by 2 bases, the J end by 1 base, with 11 bases between. Germline V gene sequence: CDR1 SGHTA, CDR2 FQGNSA. The DNA of the CDR3 is TGTGCCAGCAGCTTAACGGCAGGACTGAACACCGGGGAGCTGTTTTTT. It codes for CASSLTAGLNTGELFF.

The gene calls are TRBV2 and TRBJ2-5; TRBD1 matches at 9 bases. Germline CDR1 is SNHLY and CDR2 is FYNNEI. The junction had 19 bases not matched to a gene; V was cut back by 0 bases and J by 2 bases. This CDR3 has 21 residues. CDR3: CASSEALLGSAGTGYQETQYF. Here the CDR3 DNA reads TGTGCCAGCAGTGAAGCGCTTCTGGGTTCTGCCGGGACAGGGTATCAAGAGACCCAGTACTTC. Together with reference TRBV2 and TRBJ2-5, the CDR3 gives the full variable domain: EPEVTQTPSHQVTQMGQEVILRCVPISNHLYFYWYRQILGQKVEFLVSFYNNEISEKSEIFDDQFSVERPDGSNFTLKIRSTKLEDSAMYFCASSEALLGSAGTGYQETQYFGPGTRLLVL.

This chain joins TRBV13 and TRBJ1-3; D is possibly TRBD1 (6 bases). The CDR3 length is 16 residues. Germline V gene sequence: CDR1 PRHDT, CDR2 FYEKMQ (reference sequence). V was pared by 2 bases and J by 0 bases, with 11 bases between. The CDR3 DNA is TGTGCCAGCAGCTTACTAACAGGGAACTCTGGAAACACCATATATTTT. Protein: CASSLLTGNSGNTIYF.

The J gene is TRBJ2-4, the V gene TRBV13; no definite D call. The CDR3 loop spans 17 amino acids. Per germline, CDR1 PRHDT and CDR2 FYEKMQ (reference sequence). Trimming stripped 2 bases from V and 4 bases from J, with 18 bases between. The CDR3 loop is CASSLSSWVLEKNIQYF. The CDR3 DNA sequence: TGTGCCAGCAGCTTAAGCTCTTGGGTCCTAGAGAAAAACATTCAGTACTTC.

This clone was counted a single time. Additional DNA sequences in this sample encode the identical CDR3. The chain joins TRBV19 to TRBJ1-5; tentative D call: TRBD1 (6 bases). Germline V lookup: CDR1 LNHDA, CDR2 SQIVND (reference sequence). The CDR3 runs to 14 residues. Between the trimmed V and J ends, which lost 2 bases and 6 bases, there was a span of 11 bases. The CDR3 region has the DNA TGTGCCAGTAGTATATACAGGGAGTCTCAGCCCCAGCATTTT. This codes for CASSIYRESQPQHF.

The chain carries TRBV5-1 and TRBJ1-5; the D is unclear. CDR3 length equals 15 residues. V lost 0 bases and J 0 bases, leaving 7 bases between the germline ends. CDR1 SGHRS and CDR2 YFSETQ come from the germline V gene. CDR3 DNA sequence: TGCGCCAGCAGCTTGGACGGGAATAGCAATCAGCCCCAGCATTTT. Protein sequence: CASSLDGNSNQPQHF.

Remarks on this clone: Its ends do not fully match the called genes, so a read error is possible. The sample has other DNA sequences that encode this CDR3 too. The V call is TRBV19, the J call TRBJ2-7; D possibly corresponds to TRBD2 (5 bases). From germline, CDR1 is LNHDA and CDR2 SQIVND (reference sequence). The CDR3 spans 14 residues. This CDR3 is CARLAERTTYEQYF. CDR3 sequence (DNA): TGTGCCAGGCTCGCGGAGCGGACCACCTACGAGCAGTACTTT.

This rearrangement joins TRBV6-5 to TRBJ1-1; the D is unclear. Germline CDR1 is MNHEY and CDR2 is SVGAGI. This CDR3 is 15 amino acids long. Trimming removed 7 bases from V and 6 bases from J, with 21 bases in between. In DNA form, the CDR3 reads TGTGCCAGCACCGCAGGTCGGACTGGTTCTCCTGAAGCTTTCTTT. Translated: CASTAGRTGSPEAFF.